Reported below is one T cell receptor beta chain. The sample belongs to a study of control samples from healthy donors and cancer patients. Data came from immunoSEQ multiplex PCR; TCRdb stores just in-frame clones and leaves some out. In the table there are some 200,000 clones, approximately 92% of which are singletons. This CDR3 is 16 amino acids long. Germline V gives CDR1 LGHDT, CDR2 YNNKEL (reference sequence). Trimming left V 0 bases short and J 7 bases short, with 15 bases between. The sequenced sample was blood. The clonotype was recovered from a man younger than 30 in good health. The chain joins TRBV3-1 (or the pseudogene TRBV3-2) to TRBJ1-4; D is uncertain. The CDR3 DNA is TGTGCCAGCAGCCAAGAGAGGGCCTTAGGGAGTGAAAAACTGTTTTTT. Protein sequence: CASSQERALGSEKLFF.